This record looks at one T cell receptor beta chain sequence and its context. The specificity of this receptor is unknown. No much larger clone exists at a distance of one base, and base qualities are not known. The data derive from a study of T cell changes during pregnancy in multiple sclerosis (dated by TCRdb to the late 2010s). Background on the whole study: Changes in the T cell repertoire over the course of pregnancy were examined in this study in women with multiple sclerosis.

The method behind the library was the immunoSEQ multiplex PCR assay. Not all clones reach the TCRdb copy of this immuneACCESS table, which keeps in-frame sequences only. Checked studies attribute under half of the gap to unresolved V genes and leave the rest unexplained. The sample contains approximately 110,000 clones, roughly nine tenths of them found a single time. 1.5% to 1.9% of the sample is held by the ten biggest clonotypes. V and J are truncated by 8 bases and 7 bases respectively, leaving an intervening sequence of 12 bases. Per the germline V gene (reference sequence), SEHNR is the CDR1 and FQNEAQ is the CDR2. CDR3 length: 12 amino acids, cysteine to phenylalanine. The sequence is cut down to CDR3 DNA, 36 bases in frame from base 1.

Rearrangement joined TRBV7-9 to TRBJ1-5; TRBD1 is a weak D gene call, 5 bases matching. The TCR comes from a female donor with multiple sclerosis, enrolled in a pregnancy study. The sequencing used peripheral blood, collected in the third trimester of pregnancy. At the DNA level, the sequence is TGTGCCAGCGGGCAGGGCCTGCAGCCCCAGCATTTT. This is translated as CASGQGLQPQHF.